This TCR beta chain was sequenced during a study of cytomegalovirus exposure and HLA in healthy donors. The PCR ran on 60 Vbeta and 13 Jbeta primers. TCRdb's table, derived via immunoSEQ multiplex PCR, lists solely in-frame clones and lacks some. The ten top clones account for about 0.83%, within a sample of some 76,000 clones. Of note for this clone: Its antigen remains unidentified.

Whole-study results and caveats: In a later analysis, HLA-C alleles had the fewest associated TCRs, DRB1 alleles the most.

V lost 0 bases and J 2 bases, leaving 17 bases between the germline ends. Germline V gene data show CDR1 as SGDLS and CDR2 as YYNGEE. The CDR3 covers 18 residues. The sequence was collected from a boy aged 10-17 years in good health and CMV-seronegative. Specimen: PBMCs. The chain has TRBV9 and TRBJ2-2, with D possibly being TRBD2 (6 bases). CDR3 residues: CASSVDMAGLTNTGELFF. The CDR3 DNA is TGTGCCAGCAGCGTAGATATGGCGGGACTGACCAACACCGGGGAGCTGTTTTTT.